These T cell receptor beta chains were read from a single sample in a study of Ad26.COV2.S vaccination and SARS-CoV-2 variants. Sequencing was performed with immunoSEQ multiplex PCR; in TCRdb, only in-frame clones are kept and a portion is missing. This table holds hundreds of thousands of clones, around 90% found once. The starting material was peripheral blood, obtained in a trial of Ad26.COV2.S vaccine versus placebo. These receptors all come from a person aged 18-65 years who received the Ad26.COV2.S COVID-19 vaccine or a placebo. Both conserved end residues are part of each CDR3. Each record gives: D gene, V gene, clone size, J gene, CDR3 DNA, CDR3 protein. The D gene is left open where the match is weak. The size entry is marked missing in some rows and otherwise reads once, few, many or a size class.

-,TRBV30,-,TRBJ1-5,TGTGCCTGGAGCGCGGGGAATCAGCCCCAGCATTTT,CAWSAGNQPQHF
TRBD1,TRBV7-9,-,TRBJ1-1,TGTGCCAGCAGCACCGGGACAGGGGAAGCTTTCTTT,CASSTGTGEAFF
-,TRBV12-5,-,TRBJ2-7,TGTGCTAGTGGTTGGAGACTAGGACGCTACGAGCAGTACTTC,CASGWRLGRYEQYF
-,TRBV7-3,-,TRBJ1-3,TGTGCCAGCAGCTTAACGGCGGGGCAGGGCGCGGGAAACACCATATATTTT,CASSLTAGQGAGNTIYF
-,TRBV13,-,TRBJ2-1,TGTGCCAGCAGCTTGGCTAGAGGGCCTTACAATGAGCAGTTCTTC,CASSLARGPYNEQFF
-,TRBV7-8,few,TRBJ1-4,TGTGCCAGCAGCTTAGAGGGGAAGGACGAAAAACTGTTTTTT,CASSLEGKDEKLFF
TRBD1,TRBV3-1/TRBV3-2,-,TRBJ1-4,TGTGCCAGCAGCCAAAGACAGGGGGCACCCCCTAATGAAAAACTGTTTTTT,CASSQRQGAPPNEKLFF
TRBD1,TRBV5-1,-,TRBJ1-4,TGCGCCAGCAGCGGGGCAGGGGGTACCACTAATGAAAAACTGTTTTTT,CASSGAGGTTNEKLFF
-,TRBV18,few,TRBJ2-5,TGTGCCAGCTCACCGGGGGGAGGAGAGACCCAGTACTTC,CASSPGGGETQYF
-,TRBV14,-,TRBJ2-5,TGTGCCAGCAGCCCGAGGGTTGGGACCCAGTACTTC,CASSPRVGTQYF
-,TRBV5-6,-,TRBJ2-7,TGTGCCAGCAGCTTTCAGGGCGCCTACGAGCAGTACTTC,CASSFQGAYEQYF
-,TRBV5-4,-,TRBJ2-7,TGTGCCAGCAGCTCCCTACAGGGTAATTTAAACGAGCAGTACTTC,CASSSLQGNLNEQYF
-,TRBV4-3,-,TRBJ2-3,TGCGCCAGCAGCCAAGATTTTGGCGAGGGCACAGATACGCAGTATTTT,CASSQDFGEGTDTQYF
-,TRBV5-1,-,TRBJ2-6,TGCGCCAGCAGCTTGGACGCCTCCTCTGGGGCCAACGTCCTGACTTTC,CASSLDASSGANVLTF
-,TRBV18,once,TRBJ1-1,TGTGCCAGCTCACCGGTCTATTCGAACACTGAAGCTTTCTTT,CASSPVYSNTEAFF
TRBD1,TRBV7-2,-,TRBJ1-5,TGTGCCAGCAGCTACGACAGGGATCAGCCCCAGCATTTT,CASSYDRDQPQHF
TRBD1,TRBV15,once,TRBJ2-1,TGTGCCACCAGCCCCGGGACAGGTCCCTACAATGAGCAGTTCTTC,CATSPGTGPYNEQFF
TRBD2,TRBV20-1,-,TRBJ2-5,TGCAGTGCCGTAGCGGGAGAGACCCAGTACTTC,CSAVAGETQYF
-,TRBV2,-,TRBJ2-7,TGTGCCAGCACCTACGACAGGTGGAGCTCCTACGAGCAGTACTTC,CASTYDRWSSYEQYF
-,TRBV19,few,TRBJ1-6,TGTGCCAGTAGTATGCAGAGCTCCTATAATTCACCCCTCCACTTT,CASSMQSSYNSPLHF
-,TRBV6-6,-,TRBJ1-3,TGTGCCAGCGTTAGAAACACCATATATTTT,CASVRNTIYF
-,TRBV18,once,TRBJ1-6,TGTGCCAGCTCAATGGTGGCAGGGTTAGATTCACCCCTCCACTTT,CASSMVAGLDSPLHF
-,TRBV6-2/TRBV6-3,few,TRBJ1-6,TGTGCCAGCAGTTACCCCCCGGCGGCATATAATTCACCCCTCCACTTT,CASSYPPAAYNSPLHF
-,TRBV7-9,-,TRBJ1-1,TGTGCCAGCAGCTTAAGAGGGGGGCAAAACACTGAAGCTTTCTTT,CASSLRGGQNTEAFF
-,TRBV24-1,-,TRBJ2-5,TGTGCCACCCAATGGGAGACCCAGTACTTC,CATQWETQYF
-,TRBV10-3,-,TRBJ1-4,TGTGCCATCAGTGAGGAAGCCGCAACTAATGAAAAACTGTTTTTT,CAISEEAATNEKLFF
-,TRBV9,-,TRBJ2-2,TGTGCCAGCACTCCCCAAGCGACACCGAACACCGGGGAGCTGTTTTTT,CASTPQATPNTGELFF
TRBD2,TRBV5-1,-,TRBJ2-1,TGCGCCAGCAGCGGGTCGACTAGCGGCAATGAGCAGTTCTTC,CASSGSTSGNEQFF
-,TRBV19,-,TRBJ1-5,TGTGCCAGTAGGCATCACAGGGATCAGCCCCAGCATTTT,CASRHHRDQPQHF
TRBD2,TRBV10-2,-,TRBJ2-1,TGCGCCACCCAGACTAGCGAGTACAATGAGCAGTTCTTC,CATQTSEYNEQFF
-,TRBV2,-,TRBJ2-7,TGTGCCAGCAGAGAGGGATTGAGCTCCTACGAGCAGTACTTC,CASREGLSSYEQYF
-,TRBV15,-,TRBJ1-2,TGTGCCACCAGCAGAGATATAGGGTTTTATGGCTACACCTTC,CATSRDIGFYGYTF
-,TRBV3-1/TRBV3-2,-,TRBJ1-2,TGTGCCAGCAGACGCCGGGCTTCGAATGGCTACACCTTC,CASRRRASNGYTF
-,TRBV12-3/TRBV12-4,-,TRBJ2-1,TGTGCCAGCAGTCCGGGCCCCGGGGATGAGCAGTTCTTC,CASSPGPGDEQFF
-,TRBV10-3,-,TRBJ2-7,TGTGCCATCAGTGGGGGGAACGGACTCCCCTACGAGCAGTACTTC,CAISGGNGLPYEQYF
TRBD2,TRBV30,-,TRBJ2-5,TGTGCCTGGAGTGTACCTAGGCCGGGAGGAGAGACCCAGTACTTC,CAWSVPRPGGETQYF
TRBD2,TRBV6-5,-,TRBJ2-7,TGTGCCAGCAGTTACTCGGGACTAGCGGAACTCGAGCAGTACTTC,CASSYSGLAELEQYF
-,TRBV15,-,TRBJ1-5,TGTGCCACCAGCAGATCTAGAGGTTCCAATCAGCCCCAGCATTTT,CATSRSRGSNQPQHF
-,TRBV30,-,TRBJ1-6,TGTGCCTGGATGGGGCAGGGTGGGGCCTCACCCCTCCACTTT,CAWMGQGGASPLHF
TRBD1,TRBV6-5,-,TRBJ1-5,TGTGCCAGCAGTTACATTCAGGGGGTTAATCAGCCCCAGCATTTT,CASSYIQGVNQPQHF
-,TRBV6-5,-,TRBJ2-3,TGTGCCAGCAGCCCGGGAGTCGGAACGCAGTATTTT,CASSPGVGTQYF